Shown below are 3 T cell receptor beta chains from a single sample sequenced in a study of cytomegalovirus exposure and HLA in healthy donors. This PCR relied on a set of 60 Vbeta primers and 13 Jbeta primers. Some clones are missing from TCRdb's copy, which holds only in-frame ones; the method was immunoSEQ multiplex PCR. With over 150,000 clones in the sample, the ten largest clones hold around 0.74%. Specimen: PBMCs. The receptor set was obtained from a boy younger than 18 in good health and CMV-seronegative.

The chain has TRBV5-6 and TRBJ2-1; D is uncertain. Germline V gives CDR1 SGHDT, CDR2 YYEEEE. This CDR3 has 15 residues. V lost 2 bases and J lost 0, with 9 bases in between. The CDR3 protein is CASSLASSSYNEQFF. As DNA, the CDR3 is TGTGCCAGCAGCTTAGCGAGTAGCTCCTACAATGAGCAGTTCTTC.

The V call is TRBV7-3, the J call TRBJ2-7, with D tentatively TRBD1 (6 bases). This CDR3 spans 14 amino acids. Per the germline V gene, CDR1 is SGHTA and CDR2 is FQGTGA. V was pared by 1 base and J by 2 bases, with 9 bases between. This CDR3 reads CASSLKTGPYEQYF. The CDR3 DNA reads TGTGCCAGCAGCTTAAAGACAGGTCCCTACGAGCAGTACTTC.

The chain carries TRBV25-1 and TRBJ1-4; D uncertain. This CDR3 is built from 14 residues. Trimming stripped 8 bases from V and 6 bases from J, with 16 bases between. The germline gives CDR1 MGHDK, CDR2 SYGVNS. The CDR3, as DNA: TGTGCCAGCCTCGTGACCAGCAGGTATGAAAAACTGTTTTTT. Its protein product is CASLVTSRYEKLFF.